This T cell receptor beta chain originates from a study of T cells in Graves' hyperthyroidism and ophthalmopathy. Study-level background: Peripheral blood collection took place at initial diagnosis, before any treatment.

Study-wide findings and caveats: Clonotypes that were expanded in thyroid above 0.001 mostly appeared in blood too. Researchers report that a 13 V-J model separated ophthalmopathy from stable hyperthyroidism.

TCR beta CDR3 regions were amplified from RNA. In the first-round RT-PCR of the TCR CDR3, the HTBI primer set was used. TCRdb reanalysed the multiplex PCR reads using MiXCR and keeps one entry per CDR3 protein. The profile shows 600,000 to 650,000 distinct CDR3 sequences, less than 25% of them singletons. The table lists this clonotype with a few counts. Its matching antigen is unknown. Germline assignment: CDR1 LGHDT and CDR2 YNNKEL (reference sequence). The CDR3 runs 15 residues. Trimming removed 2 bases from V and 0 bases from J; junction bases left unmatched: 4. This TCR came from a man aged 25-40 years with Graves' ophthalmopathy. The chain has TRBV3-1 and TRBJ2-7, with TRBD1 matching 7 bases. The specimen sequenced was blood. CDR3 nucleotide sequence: TGTGCCAGCAGCCAACGGCGGACAGGCTCCTACGAGCAGTACTTC. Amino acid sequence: CASSQRRTGSYEQYF.